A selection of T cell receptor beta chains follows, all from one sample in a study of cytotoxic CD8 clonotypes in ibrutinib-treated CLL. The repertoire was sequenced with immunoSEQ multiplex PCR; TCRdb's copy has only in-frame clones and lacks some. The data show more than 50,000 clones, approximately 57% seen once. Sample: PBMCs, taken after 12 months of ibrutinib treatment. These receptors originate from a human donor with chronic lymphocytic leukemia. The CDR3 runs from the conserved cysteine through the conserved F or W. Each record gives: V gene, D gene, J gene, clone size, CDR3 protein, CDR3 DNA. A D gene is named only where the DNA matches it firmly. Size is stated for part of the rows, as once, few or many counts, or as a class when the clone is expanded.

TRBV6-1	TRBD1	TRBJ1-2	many	CASRGQGAFYGYTF	TGTGCCAGCAGGGGACAGGGGGCGTTCTATGGCTACACCTTC
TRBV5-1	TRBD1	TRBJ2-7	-	CASSLTGVAYEQYF	TGCGCCAGCAGCTTGACAGGGGTGGCGTACGAGCAGTACTTC
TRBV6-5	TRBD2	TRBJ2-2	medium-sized	CASKGGSDTGELFF	TGTGCCAGCAAGGGAGGGAGCGACACCGGGGAGCTGTTTTTT
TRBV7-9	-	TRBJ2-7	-	CASSFSEFVYEQYF	TGTGCCAGCAGCTTCTCGGAATTCGTTTACGAGCAGTACTTC
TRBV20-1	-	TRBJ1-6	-	CSARVRGGLHF	TGCAGTGCTAGGGTTCGGGGGGGGCTCCACTTT
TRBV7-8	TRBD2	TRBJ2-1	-	CASSSQRGPYNEQFF	TGTGCCAGCAGTTCTCAGCGGGGGCCCTACAATGAGCAGTTCTTC
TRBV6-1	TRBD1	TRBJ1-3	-	CASSVGPGGRGGNTIYF	TGTGCCAGCAGTGTTGGTCCAGGGGGGCGAGGAGGAAACACCATATATTTT
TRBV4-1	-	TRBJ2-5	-	CASSPRQGGQETQYF	TGCGCCAGCAGCCCCCGACAGGGAGGACAAGAGACCCAGTACTTC
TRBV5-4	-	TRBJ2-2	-	CASSEGGRELFF	TGTGCCAGCAGCGAGGGGGGCAGGGAGCTGTTTTTT
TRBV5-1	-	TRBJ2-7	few	CASSPVAGDSYEQYF	TGCGCCAGCTCCCCGGTGGCAGGGGACTCCTACGAGCAGTACTTC
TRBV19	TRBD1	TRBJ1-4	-	CASSVGTGDEKLFF	TGTGCCAGTAGTGTCGGGACAGGGGATGAAAAACTGTTTTTT
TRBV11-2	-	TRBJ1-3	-	CASRDLNTIYF	TGTGCCAGCAGAGACCTTAACACCATATATTTT
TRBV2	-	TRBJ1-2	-	CASSKGQTYYGYTF	TGTGCCAGCAGTAAGGGACAAACTTACTATGGCTACACCTTC
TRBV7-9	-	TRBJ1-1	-	CASSDGHLNTEAFF	TGTGCCAGCAGCGATGGACACCTGAACACTGAAGCTTTCTTT
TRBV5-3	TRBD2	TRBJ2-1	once	CASKPGLADYEQFF	TGTGCCAGCAAACCGGGACTAGCGGATTATGAGCAGTTCTTC
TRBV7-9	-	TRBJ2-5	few	CASSFGQSQETQYF	TGTGCCAGCAGCTTTGGGCAGTCACAAGAGACCCAGTACTTC
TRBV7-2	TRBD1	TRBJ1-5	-	CASNTDRAVPQPQHF	TGTGCCAGCAACACGGACAGGGCCGTCCCTCAGCCCCAGCATTTT
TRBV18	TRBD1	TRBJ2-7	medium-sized	CASSPFGQGAYEQYF	TGTGCCAGCTCACCATTTGGACAGGGGGCGTACGAGCAGTACTTC
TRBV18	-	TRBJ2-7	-	CASSQDSYEQYF	TGTGCCAGCTCCCAAGACAGCTACGAGCAGTACTTC
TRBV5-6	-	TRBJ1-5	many	CASSSRGSNQPQHF	TGTGCCAGCAGCTCAAGGGGAAGCAATCAGCCCCAGCATTTT
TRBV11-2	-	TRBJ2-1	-	CASSLAGAGEQFF	TGTGCCAGCAGCTTAGCGGGAGCTGGTGAGCAGTTCTTC
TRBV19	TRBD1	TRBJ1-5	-	CASRDAGGWQPQHF	TGTGCCAGTAGAGATGCAGGGGGATGGCAGCCCCAGCATTTT
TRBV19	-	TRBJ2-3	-	CASRRDGRRSDTQYF	TGTGCCAGTAGGCGCGACGGGAGAAGGTCAGATACGCAGTATTTT
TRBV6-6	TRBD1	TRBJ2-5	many	CASRAGTGRFETQYF	TGTGCCAGCCGTGCCGGGACAGGGAGGTTTGAGACCCAGTACTTC
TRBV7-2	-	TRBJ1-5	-	CASSLAGGNQPQHF	TGTGCCAGCAGCTTAGCTGGGGGGAATCAGCCCCAGCATTTT
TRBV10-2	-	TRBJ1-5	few	CASSVGQGQPQHF	TGCGCCAGCAGTGTGGGGCAGGGTCAGCCCCAGCATTTT
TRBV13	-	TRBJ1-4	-	CASSSRDNGKLFF	TGTGCCAGCAGCTCGCGGGACAATGGAAAACTGTTTTTT
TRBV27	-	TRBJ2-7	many	CASSLGFGVLDEQYF	TGTGCCAGCAGTTTAGGGTTCGGGGTACTGGACGAGCAGTACTTC
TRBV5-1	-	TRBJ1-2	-	CASTLGASYGYTF	TGCGCCAGCACCTTGGGGGCCAGCTATGGCTACACCTTC
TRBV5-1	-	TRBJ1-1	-	CASSLRRNGVNTEAFF	TGCGCCAGCAGCTTGAGACGAAATGGGGTGAACACTGAAGCTTTCTTT
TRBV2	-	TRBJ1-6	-	CASRESSYNSPLHF	TGTGCCAGCAGGGAGAGCTCCTATAATTCACCCCTCCACTTT
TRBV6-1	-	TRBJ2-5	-	CASSYLGTQYF	TGTGCCAGCAGTTACCTGGGGACCCAGTACTTC
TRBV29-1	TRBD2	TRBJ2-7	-	CSVEGVAGNHEQYF	TGCAGCGTTGAGGGGGTAGCGGGTAACCACGAGCAGTACTTC
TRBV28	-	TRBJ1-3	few	CASRGRDTPGNTIYF	TGTGCCAGCCGGGGACGGGACACCCCTGGAAACACCATATATTTT
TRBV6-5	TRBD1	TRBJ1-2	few	CASSYSNRGHGGYTF	TGTGCCAGCAGTTACTCGAACAGGGGGCATGGTGGCTACACCTTC
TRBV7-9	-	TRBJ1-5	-	CASSPGWNQPQHF	TGTGCCAGCAGCCCGGGGTGGAATCAGCCCCAGCATTTT
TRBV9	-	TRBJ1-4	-	CASSPSDSSGKLFF	TGTGCCAGCAGCCCGTCTGACAGCTCCGGAAAACTGTTTTTT